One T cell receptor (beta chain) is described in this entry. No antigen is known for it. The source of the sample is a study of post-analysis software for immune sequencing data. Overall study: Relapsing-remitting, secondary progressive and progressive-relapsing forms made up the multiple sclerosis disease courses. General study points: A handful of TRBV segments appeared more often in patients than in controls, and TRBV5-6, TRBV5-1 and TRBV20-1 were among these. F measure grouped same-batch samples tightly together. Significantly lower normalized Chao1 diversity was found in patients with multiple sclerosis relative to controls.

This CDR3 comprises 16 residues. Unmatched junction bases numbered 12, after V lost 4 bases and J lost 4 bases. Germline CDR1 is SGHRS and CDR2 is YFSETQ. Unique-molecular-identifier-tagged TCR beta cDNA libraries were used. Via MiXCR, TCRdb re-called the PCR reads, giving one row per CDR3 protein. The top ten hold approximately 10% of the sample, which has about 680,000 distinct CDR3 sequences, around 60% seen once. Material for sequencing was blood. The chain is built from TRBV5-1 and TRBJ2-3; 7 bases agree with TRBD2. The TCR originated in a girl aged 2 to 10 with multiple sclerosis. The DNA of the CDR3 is TGCGCCAGCAGCGCGGGGGTGGGGAGCCGCCCAGATACGCAGTATTTT. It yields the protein CASSAGVGSRPDTQYF.